Below, 3 T cell receptor beta chains from the same sample are listed, as sequenced in a study of cytomegalovirus exposure and HLA in healthy donors. PCR used 60 Vbeta primers and 13 Jbeta primers. Libraries were prepared by immunoSEQ multiplex PCR; TCRdb keeps only in-frame clonotypes and omits some of them. The sample gives around 150,000 clones, nearly 80% of which show up once; 4.5% to 6.5% is in the top ten. Sample: PBMCs. The source of these receptors is a male donor in good health and CMV-seronegative.

The J gene is TRBJ1-5, the V gene TRBV6-6; TRBD1 is a possible D gene (6 bases). In germline, CDR1 is MNHNY, CDR2 SVGAGI (reference sequence). Trimming left V 5 bases short and J 3 bases short, with 14 bases between. The length of the CDR3 is 15 residues. The CDR3 here is CASSHYDRNNQPQHF. In nucleotides, the CDR3 is TGTGCCAGCAGTCACTACGACAGGAACAATCAGCCCCAGCATTTT.

This chain uses TRBV7-2 with TRBJ1-5; D not resolved. The V end lost 6 bases, the J end lost 2 bases, and 11 bases lay between the germline ends. Germline V gene sequence: CDR1 SGHTA, CDR2 FQGNSA. The CDR3 length is 14 residues. Written as DNA, the CDR3 is TGTGCCAGCAGTGTGGGCCTCGGCAATCAGCCCCAGCATTTT. It codes for CASSVGLGNQPQHF.

This chain links TRBV7-8 with TRBJ2-1, with 9 bases fitting TRBD2. With V trimmed by 5 bases and J by 2 bases, 4 bases remained unmatched. This CDR3 has 15 amino acids. Looked up from germline, CDR1 is SGHVS and CDR2 is FQNEAQ. The CDR3 protein is CASSPSGAAYNEQFF. The CDR3 DNA reads as TGTGCCAGCAGCCCTAGCGGGGCCGCCTACAATGAGCAGTTCTTC.